Listed below are T cell receptor beta chains from one sample, sequenced in a study of blood T cell repertoires in COVID-19. The table came from immunoSEQ multiplex PCR; TCRdb's copy has only in-frame clones and leaves some out. The sample carries hundreds of thousands of clones, approximately 82% recorded once. Sequenced: peripheral blood. The receptors were sampled from a woman older than 75 with active or convalescent COVID-19. Each CDR3 is given with its conserved first and last residue. The D gene is left open where the match is weak. Clone sizes are given selectively: once, few, many, or a class where the clone is expanded.

CDR3 protein: CASSFGALAGVGETQYF
CDR3 DNA: TGTGCCAGCAGCTTCGGGGCACTAGCGGGAGTTGGTGAGACCCAGTACTTC
V gene: TRBV7-9
D gene: TRBD2
CDR3 length: 17
J gene: TRBJ2-5
clone size: -

CDR3 protein: CASSLYGVLVEKLFF
CDR3 DNA: TGTGCCAGCAGCTTATACGGGGTTTTGGTTGAAAAACTGTTTTTT
V gene: TRBV11-2
D gene: -
CDR3 length: 15
J gene: TRBJ1-4
clone size: -

CDR3 protein: CATADRENNSPLHF
CDR3 DNA: TGTGCCACCGCGGACAGGGAGAATAATTCACCCCTCCACTTT
V gene: TRBV6-5
D gene: TRBD1
CDR3 length: 14
J gene: TRBJ1-6
clone size: few

CDR3 protein: CAWSPGHNYGYTF
CDR3 DNA: TGTGCCTGGAGTCCGGGACATAACTATGGCTACACCTTC
V gene: TRBV30
D gene: -
CDR3 length: 13
J gene: TRBJ1-2
clone size: -

CDR3 protein: CASSYGRVRGNTIYF
CDR3 DNA: TGTGCCAGCAGTTACGGCAGGGTGAGGGGAAACACCATATATTTT
V gene: TRBV6-5
D gene: -
CDR3 length: 15
J gene: TRBJ1-3
clone size: -

CDR3 protein: CASRSGTPANQPQHF
CDR3 DNA: TGTGCCAGCAGGAGCGGGACACCTGCCAATCAGCCCCAGCATTTT
V gene: TRBV6-5
D gene: -
CDR3 length: 15
J gene: TRBJ1-5
clone size: few

CDR3 protein: CASSNRPQYNEQFF
CDR3 DNA: TGCGCCAGCAGCAACAGGCCTCAGTACAATGAGCAGTTCTTC
V gene: TRBV10-1
D gene: -
CDR3 length: 14
J gene: TRBJ2-1
clone size: -

CDR3 protein: CASSLTGLGWSPLHF
CDR3 DNA: TGTGCCAGCAGCTTAACCGGTCTAGGTTGGTCACCCCTCCACTTT
V gene: TRBV7-2
D gene: -
CDR3 length: 15
J gene: TRBJ1-6
clone size: -

CDR3 protein: CAISGGPGEKLFF
CDR3 DNA: TGTGCCATCAGCGGGGGGCCTGGAGAAAAACTGTTTTTT
V gene: TRBV10-3
D gene: -
CDR3 length: 13
J gene: TRBJ1-4
clone size: -

CDR3 protein: CASSVTSGGNSYEQYF
CDR3 DNA: TGTGCCAGCAGCGTCACTAGCGGGGGGAACTCCTACGAGCAGTACTTC
V gene: TRBV9
D gene: TRBD2
CDR3 length: 16
J gene: TRBJ2-7
clone size: -

CDR3 protein: CASSLEAGGSYEQYF
CDR3 DNA: TGCGCCAGCAGCTTGGAAGCGGGAGGCTCCTACGAGCAGTACTTC
V gene: TRBV5-1
D gene: TRBD2
CDR3 length: 15
J gene: TRBJ2-7
clone size: -

CDR3 protein: CASSSSPGQATTNEKLFF
CDR3 DNA: TGCGCCAGCAGCTCGAGCCCGGGACAGGCGACAACTAATGAAAAACTGTTTTTT
V gene: TRBV5-1
D gene: TRBD1
CDR3 length: 18
J gene: TRBJ1-4
clone size: few

CDR3 protein: CASSPSEASSGANVLTF
CDR3 DNA: TGTGCCAGCAGCCCCAGTGAGGCCAGCTCTGGGGCCAACGTCCTGACTTTC
V gene: TRBV4-2
D gene: -
CDR3 length: 17
J gene: TRBJ2-6
clone size: many

CDR3 protein: CASSASSGDYNEQFF
CDR3 DNA: TGTGCCAGCAGTGCCTCTAGCGGGGATTACAATGAGCAGTTCTTC
V gene: TRBV6-4
D gene: TRBD2
CDR3 length: 15
J gene: TRBJ2-1
clone size: -

CDR3 protein: CASRREATNEKLFF
CDR3 DNA: TGTGCCAGCAGGCGGGAGGCAACTAATGAAAAACTGTTTTTT
V gene: TRBV6-5
D gene: -
CDR3 length: 14
J gene: TRBJ1-4
clone size: -

CDR3 protein: CAIGEGTSGTREQYF
CDR3 DNA: TGTGCCATCGGGGAGGGGACTAGCGGAACCCGGGAGCAGTACTTC
V gene: TRBV10-3
D gene: TRBD2
CDR3 length: 15
J gene: TRBJ2-7
clone size: -

CDR3 protein: CSAGEEGGYTF
CDR3 DNA: TGCAGTGCTGGGGAGGAGGGTGGCTACACCTTC
V gene: TRBV20-1
D gene: -
CDR3 length: 11
J gene: TRBJ1-2
clone size: -

CDR3 protein: CASSFGQGNYGYTF
CDR3 DNA: TGTGCCAGCAGTTTTGGGCAGGGGAACTATGGCTACACCTTC
V gene: TRBV28
D gene: -
CDR3 length: 14
J gene: TRBJ1-2
clone size: -

CDR3 protein: CASSWAGGPKTQYF
CDR3 DNA: TGTGCCAGCAGTTGGGCGGGGGGGCCAAAGACCCAGTACTTC
V gene: TRBV28
D gene: TRBD2
CDR3 length: 14
J gene: TRBJ2-5
clone size: -